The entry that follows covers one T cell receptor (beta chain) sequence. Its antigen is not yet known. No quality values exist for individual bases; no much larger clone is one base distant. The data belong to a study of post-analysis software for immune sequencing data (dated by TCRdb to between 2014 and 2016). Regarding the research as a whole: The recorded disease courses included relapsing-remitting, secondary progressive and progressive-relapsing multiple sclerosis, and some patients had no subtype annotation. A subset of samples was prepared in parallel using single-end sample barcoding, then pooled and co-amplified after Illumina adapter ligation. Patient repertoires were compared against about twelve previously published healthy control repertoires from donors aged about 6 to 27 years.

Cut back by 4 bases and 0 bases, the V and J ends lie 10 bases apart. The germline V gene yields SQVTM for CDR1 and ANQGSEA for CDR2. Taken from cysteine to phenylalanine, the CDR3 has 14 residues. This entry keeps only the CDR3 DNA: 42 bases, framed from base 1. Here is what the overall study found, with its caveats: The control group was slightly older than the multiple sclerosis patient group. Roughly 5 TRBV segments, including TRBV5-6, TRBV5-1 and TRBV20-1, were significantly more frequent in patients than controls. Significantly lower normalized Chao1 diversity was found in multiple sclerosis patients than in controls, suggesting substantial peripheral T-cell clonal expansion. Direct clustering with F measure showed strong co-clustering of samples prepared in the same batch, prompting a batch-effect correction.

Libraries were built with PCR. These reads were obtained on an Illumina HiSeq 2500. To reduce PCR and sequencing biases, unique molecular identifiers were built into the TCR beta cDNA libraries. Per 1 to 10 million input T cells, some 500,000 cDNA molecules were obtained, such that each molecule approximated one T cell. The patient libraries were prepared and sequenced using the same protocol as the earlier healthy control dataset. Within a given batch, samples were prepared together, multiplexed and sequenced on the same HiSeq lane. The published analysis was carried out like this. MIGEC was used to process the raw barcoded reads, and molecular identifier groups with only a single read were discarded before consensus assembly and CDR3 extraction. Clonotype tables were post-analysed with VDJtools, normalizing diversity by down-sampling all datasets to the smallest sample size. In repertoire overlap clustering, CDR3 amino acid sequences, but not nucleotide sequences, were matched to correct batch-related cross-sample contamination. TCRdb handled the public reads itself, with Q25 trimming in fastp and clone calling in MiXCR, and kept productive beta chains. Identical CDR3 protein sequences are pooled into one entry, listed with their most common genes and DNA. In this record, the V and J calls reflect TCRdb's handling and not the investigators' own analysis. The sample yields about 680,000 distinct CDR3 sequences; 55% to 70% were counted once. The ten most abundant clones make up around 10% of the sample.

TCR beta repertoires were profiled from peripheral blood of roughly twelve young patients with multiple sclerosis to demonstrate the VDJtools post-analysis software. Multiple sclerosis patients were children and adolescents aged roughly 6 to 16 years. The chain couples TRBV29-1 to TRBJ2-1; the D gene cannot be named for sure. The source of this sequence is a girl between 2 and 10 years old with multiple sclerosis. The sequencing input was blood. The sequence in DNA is TGCAGCGTTGGTGGGCGTCTCTCCTACAATGAGCAGTTCTTC. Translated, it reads CSVGGRLSYNEQFF.